This TCR beta chain was identified in a study of T-cell reconstitution after alpha-beta-depleted transplantation in children. This clonotype came up many times. Germline V gene data show CDR1 as DFQATT and CDR2 as SNEGSKA (reference sequence). V lost 2 bases to trimming and J lost 0 bases, with 8 bases between them. The CDR3 covers 13 residues. Using unique molecular identifiers, the investigators prepared the TCRbeta library. MiXCR, run by TCRdb on the PCR reads, gives a single entry per CDR3 protein. Of about 200,000 distinct CDR3 sequences in the sample, more than 12% were seen once. Sample: PBMCs from the stem cell graft donor, taken from the stem cell graft. V gene TRBV20-1 combines with J gene TRBJ2-7; D not resolved. This clonotype was sampled from a human donor who donated a stem cell graft to a child with acute lymphoblastic leukemia. The chain's CDR3 is CSARWKSSYEQYF. The CDR3 nucleotides are TGCAGTGCTAGATGGAAGAGCTCCTACGAGCAGTACTTC.